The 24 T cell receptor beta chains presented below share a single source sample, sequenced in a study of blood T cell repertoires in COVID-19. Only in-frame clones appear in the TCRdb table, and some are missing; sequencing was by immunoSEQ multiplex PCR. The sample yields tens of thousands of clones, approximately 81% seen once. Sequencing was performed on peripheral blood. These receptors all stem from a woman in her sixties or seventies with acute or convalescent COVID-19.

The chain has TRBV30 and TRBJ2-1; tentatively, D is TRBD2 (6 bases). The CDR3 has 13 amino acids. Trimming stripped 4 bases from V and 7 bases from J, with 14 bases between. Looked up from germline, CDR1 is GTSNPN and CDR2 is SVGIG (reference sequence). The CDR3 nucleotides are TGTGCCTGGAAAGAGGTGGGGGGTAATGAGCAGTTCTTC. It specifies CAWKEVGGNEQFF. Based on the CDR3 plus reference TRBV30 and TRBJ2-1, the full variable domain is SQTIHQWPATLVQPVGSPLSLECTVEGTSNPNLYWYRQAAGRGLQLLFYSVGIGQISSEVPQNLSASRPQDRQFILSSKKLLLSDSGFYLCAWKEVGGNEQFFGPGTRLTVL.

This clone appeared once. The CDR3 spells CASSIARDNQPQHF. CDR3 bases: TGTGCCAGTAGTATTGCCAGGGACAATCAGCCCCAGCATTTT. This chain joins TRBV19 and TRBJ1-5, with D perhaps matching TRBD1 (5 bases). CDR3 size: 14 residues. The V and J ends lost 3 bases and 3 bases respectively, with 9 bases between them. Germline values: CDR1 LNHDA, CDR2 SQIVND (reference sequence).

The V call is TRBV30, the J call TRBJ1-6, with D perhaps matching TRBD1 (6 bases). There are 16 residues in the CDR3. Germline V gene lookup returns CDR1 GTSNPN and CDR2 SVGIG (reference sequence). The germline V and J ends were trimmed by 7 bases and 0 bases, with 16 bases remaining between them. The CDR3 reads CASGTGQSSYNSPLHF. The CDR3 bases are TGTGCCTCAGGTACAGGGCAAAGCTCCTATAATTCACCCCTCCACTTT.

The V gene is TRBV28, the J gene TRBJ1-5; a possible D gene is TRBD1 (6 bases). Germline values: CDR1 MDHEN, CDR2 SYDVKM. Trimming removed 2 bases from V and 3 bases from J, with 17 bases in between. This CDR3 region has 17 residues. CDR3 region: CASSLIRGQGNNQPQHF. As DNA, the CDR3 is TGTGCCAGCAGTTTAATACGGGGTCAGGGGAACAATCAGCCCCAGCATTTT. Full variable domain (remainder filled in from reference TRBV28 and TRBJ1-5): DVKVTQSSRYLVKRTGEKVFLECVQDMDHENMFWYRQDPGLGLRLIYFSYDVKMKEKGDIPEGYSVSREKKERFSLILESASTNQTSMYLCASSLIRGQGNNQPQHFGDGTRLSIL.

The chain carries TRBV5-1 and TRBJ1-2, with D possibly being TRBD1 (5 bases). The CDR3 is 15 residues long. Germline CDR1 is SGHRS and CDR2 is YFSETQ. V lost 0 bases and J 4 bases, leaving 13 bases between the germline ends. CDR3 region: CASSLVVDSPYGYTF. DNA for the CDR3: TGCGCCAGCAGCTTGGTCGTTGACAGTCCCTATGGCTACACCTTC.

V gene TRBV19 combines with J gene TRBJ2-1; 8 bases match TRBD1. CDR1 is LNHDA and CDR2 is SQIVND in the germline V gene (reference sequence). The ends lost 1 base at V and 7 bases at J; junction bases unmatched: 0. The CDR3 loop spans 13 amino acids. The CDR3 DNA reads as TGTGCCAGTAGTATAGGGACAGGGAATGAGCAGTTCTTC. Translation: CASSIGTGNEQFF.

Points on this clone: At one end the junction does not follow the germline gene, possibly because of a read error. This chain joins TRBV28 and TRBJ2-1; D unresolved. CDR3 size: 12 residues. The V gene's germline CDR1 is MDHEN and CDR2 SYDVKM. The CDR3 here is CASTLGFGEQFF. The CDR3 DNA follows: TGTGCCAGCACTTTAGGTTTCGGTGAGCAGTTCTTC.

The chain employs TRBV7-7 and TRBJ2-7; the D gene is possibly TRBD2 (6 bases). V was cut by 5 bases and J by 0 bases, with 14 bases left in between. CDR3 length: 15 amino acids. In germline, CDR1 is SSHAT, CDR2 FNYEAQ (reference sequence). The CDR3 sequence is CASSRIAAYSYEQYF. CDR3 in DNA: TGTGCCAGCAGCAGAATAGCGGCCTACTCCTACGAGCAGTACTTC.

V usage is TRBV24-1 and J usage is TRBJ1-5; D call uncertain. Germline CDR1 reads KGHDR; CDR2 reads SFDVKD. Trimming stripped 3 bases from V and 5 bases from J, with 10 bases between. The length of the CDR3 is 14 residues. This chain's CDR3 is CATSDLDSDQPQHF. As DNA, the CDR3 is TGTGCCACCAGTGATCTGGACTCTGATCAGCCCCAGCATTTT.

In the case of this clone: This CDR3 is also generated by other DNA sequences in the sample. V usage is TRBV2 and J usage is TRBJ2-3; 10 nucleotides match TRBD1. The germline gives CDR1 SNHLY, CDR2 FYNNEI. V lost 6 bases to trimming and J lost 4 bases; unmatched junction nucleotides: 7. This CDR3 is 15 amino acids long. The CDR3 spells CASSPDRGQADTQYF. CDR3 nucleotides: TGTGCCAGCAGCCCCGACAGGGGGCAAGCAGATACGCAGTATTTT. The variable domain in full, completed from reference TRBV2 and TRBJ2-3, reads EPEVTQTPSHQVTQMGQEVILRCVPISNHLYFYWYRQILGQKVEFLVSFYNNEISEKSEIFDDQFSVERPDGSNFTLKIRSTKLEDSAMYFCASSPDRGQADTQYFGPGTRLTVL.

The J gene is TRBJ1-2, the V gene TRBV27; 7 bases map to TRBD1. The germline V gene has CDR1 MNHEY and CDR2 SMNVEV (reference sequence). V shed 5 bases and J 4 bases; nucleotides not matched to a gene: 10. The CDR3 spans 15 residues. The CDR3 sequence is CASSLGTVDFYGYTF. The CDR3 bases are TGTGCCAGCAGTCTTGGGACAGTAGATTTCTATGGCTACACCTTC.

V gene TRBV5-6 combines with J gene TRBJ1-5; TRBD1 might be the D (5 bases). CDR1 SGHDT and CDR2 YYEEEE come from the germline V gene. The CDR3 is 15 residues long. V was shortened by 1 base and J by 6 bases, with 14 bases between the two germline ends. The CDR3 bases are TGTGCCAGCAGCTTGTCCCCCGGGGGAAGTCAGCCCCAGCATTTT. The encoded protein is CASSLSPGGSQPQHF.

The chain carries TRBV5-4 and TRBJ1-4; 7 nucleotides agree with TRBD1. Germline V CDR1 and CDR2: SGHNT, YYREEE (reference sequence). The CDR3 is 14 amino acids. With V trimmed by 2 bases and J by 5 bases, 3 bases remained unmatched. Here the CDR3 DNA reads TGTGCCAGCAGCTTTGCGGACAGGAATGAAAAACTGTTTTTT. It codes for CASSFADRNEKLFF.

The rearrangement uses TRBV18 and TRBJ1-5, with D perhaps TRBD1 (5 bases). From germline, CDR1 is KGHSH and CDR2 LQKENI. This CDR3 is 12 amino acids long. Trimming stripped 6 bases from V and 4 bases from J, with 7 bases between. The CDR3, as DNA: TGTGCCAGCTCTAGACAGAATCAGCCCCAGCATTTT. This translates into CASSRQNQPQHF.

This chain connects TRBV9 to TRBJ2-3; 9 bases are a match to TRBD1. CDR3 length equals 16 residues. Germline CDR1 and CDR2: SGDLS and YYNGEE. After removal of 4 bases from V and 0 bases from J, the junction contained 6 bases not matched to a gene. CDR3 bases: TGTGCCAGCAGCCCGCGGACAGGGGAGAGCACAGATACGCAGTATTTT. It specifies CASSPRTGESTDTQYF.

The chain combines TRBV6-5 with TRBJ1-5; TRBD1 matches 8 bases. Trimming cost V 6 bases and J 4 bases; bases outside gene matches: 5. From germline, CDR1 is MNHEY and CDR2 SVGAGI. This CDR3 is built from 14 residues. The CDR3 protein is CASSRTGINQPQHF. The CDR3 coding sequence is TGTGCCAGCAGCCGGACAGGGATAAATCAGCCCCAGCATTTT.

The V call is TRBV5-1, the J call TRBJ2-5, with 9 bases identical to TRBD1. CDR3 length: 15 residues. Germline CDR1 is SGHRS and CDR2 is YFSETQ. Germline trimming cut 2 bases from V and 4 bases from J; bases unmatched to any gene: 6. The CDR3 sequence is CASSLQGAAGETQYF. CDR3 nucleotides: TGCGCCAGCAGCTTACAGGGGGCAGCAGGAGAGACCCAGTACTTC.

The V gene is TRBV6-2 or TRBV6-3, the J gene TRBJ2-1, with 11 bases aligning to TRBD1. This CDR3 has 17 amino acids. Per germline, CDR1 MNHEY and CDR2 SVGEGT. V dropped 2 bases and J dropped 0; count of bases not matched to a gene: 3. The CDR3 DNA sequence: TGTGCCAGCAGTTACGGGACAGGGGGGGACTCCTACAATGAGCAGTTCTTC. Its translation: CASSYGTGGDSYNEQFF.

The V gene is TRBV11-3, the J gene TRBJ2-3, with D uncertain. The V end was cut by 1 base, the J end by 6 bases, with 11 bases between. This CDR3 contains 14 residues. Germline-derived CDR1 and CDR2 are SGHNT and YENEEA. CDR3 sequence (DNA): TGTGCCAGCAGCTTAGGAGGAAGAACGGATACGCAGTATTTT. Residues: CASSLGGRTDTQYF. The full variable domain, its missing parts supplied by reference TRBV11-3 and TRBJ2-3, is EAGVVQSPRYKIIEKKQPVAFWCNPISGHNTLYWYLQNLGQGPELLIRYENEEAVDDSQLPKDRFSAERLKGVDSTLKIQPAELGDSAVYLCASSLGGRTDTQYFGPGTRLTVL.

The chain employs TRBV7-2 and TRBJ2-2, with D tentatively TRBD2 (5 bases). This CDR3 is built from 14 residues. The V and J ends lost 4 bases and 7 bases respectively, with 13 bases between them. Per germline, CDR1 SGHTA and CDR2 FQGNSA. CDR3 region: CASSSGIIGGELFF. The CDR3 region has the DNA TGTGCCAGCAGCTCGGGAATTATAGGCGGGGAGCTGTTTTTT.

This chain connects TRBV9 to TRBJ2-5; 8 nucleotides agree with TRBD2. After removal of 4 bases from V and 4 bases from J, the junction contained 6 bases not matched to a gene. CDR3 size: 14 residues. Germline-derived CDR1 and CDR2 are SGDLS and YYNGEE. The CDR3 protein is CASSPPGLAETQYF. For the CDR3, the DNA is TGTGCCAGCAGCCCCCCCGGACTAGCAGAGACCCAGTACTTC.

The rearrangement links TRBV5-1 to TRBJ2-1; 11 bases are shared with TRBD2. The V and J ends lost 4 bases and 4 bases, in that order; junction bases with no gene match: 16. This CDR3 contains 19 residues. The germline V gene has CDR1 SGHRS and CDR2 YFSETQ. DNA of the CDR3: TGCGCCAGCAGCGGTAGGGGACTAGCGGATTCCCCTTCGTACAATGAGCAGTTCTTC. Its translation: CASSGRGLADSPSYNEQFF.

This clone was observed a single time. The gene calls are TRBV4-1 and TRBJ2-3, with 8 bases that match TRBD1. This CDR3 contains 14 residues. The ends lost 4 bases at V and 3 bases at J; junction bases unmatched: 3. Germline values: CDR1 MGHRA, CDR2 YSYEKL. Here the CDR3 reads CASSRQGPTDTQYF. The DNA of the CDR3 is TGCGCCAGCAGCCGACAGGGGCCGACAGATACGCAGTATTTT.

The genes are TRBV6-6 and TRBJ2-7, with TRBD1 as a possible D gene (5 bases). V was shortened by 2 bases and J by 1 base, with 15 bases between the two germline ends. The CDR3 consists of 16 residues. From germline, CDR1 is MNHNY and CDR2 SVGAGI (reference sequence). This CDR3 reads CASSYGTGMVSYEQYF. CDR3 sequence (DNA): TGTGCCAGCAGTTACGGTACAGGTATGGTGTCCTACGAGCAGTACTTC.